In this sample, the clone carrying this TCR beta chain turned up a few times. No antigen is known for it. These data belong to a study of beta chain features in type 1 diabetes. Overall study results and limits: There was a moderate but significant shortening of TCRB CDR3s in all four CD4+ subsets of Type 1 diabetes patients. Relative to healthy donors, patients appeared to have naive, central memory and Treg TCRB repertoires that were more similar. There were fewer insertions and more deletions at the VDJ junctions of type 1 diabetes patients. Resolution of whether HLA type affects TCRB rearrangement was not achieved here.

Expressed TCRB transcripts were sequenced after all isolated RNA was converted to cDNA. Repertoires were generated with immunoSEQ multiplex PCR, while TCRdb's copy carries only in-frame clones and drops some. The sample records 500,000 to 850,000 clones, about an eighth being singletons. CDR1 is LNHNV and CDR2 is YYDKDF in the germline V gene (reference sequence). V lost 0 bases, J lost 2 bases, and 10 bases lay in between. The CDR3 has 15 amino acids. The rearrangement joins TRBV15 to TRBJ1-2, with D unresolved. The sequenced sample consisted of naive CD4+ T cells from blood. The TCR originated in a man between 18 and 29 years old with type 1 diabetes. In DNA form, the CDR3 reads TGTGCCACCAGCAGAGATCAAGCGACCAACTATGGCTACACCTTC. This sequence encodes CATSRDQATNYGYTF.